This entry lists 5 T cell receptor beta chains sequenced from one sample in a study of blood T cell repertoires in COVID-19 (dated by TCRdb to 2018 to 2020). Library preparation used the immunoSEQ multiplex PCR assay. TCRdb carries this immuneACCESS record with in-frame sequences only. Its versions omit some clonotypes, under half of them owing to an unresolved V gene in the studies checked, with the rest unexplained. For this sample there are some 250,000 clones; under 90% appear just once. The ten largest make up roughly 16% of the sample. Sequenced material: PBMCs or T cells enriched from blood (not recorded which). These receptor sequences come from a man aged 18 to 30 who had recovered from COVID-19.

The chain carries TRBV2 and TRBJ2-3, with a weak D call TRBD1 (6 bases). The V gene's germline CDR1 is SNHLY and CDR2 FYNNEI. The CDR3 extends over 15 amino acids. Trimming took 6 bases from V and 6 from J, leaving 19 bases between them. The CDR3 here is CASRGAQGSVDTQYF. CDR3 bases: TGTGCCAGCAGGGGGGCCCAGGGTTCGGTGGATACGCAGTATTTT. Using reference TRBV2 and TRBJ2-3 for the parts outside the CDR3, the full variable domain is EPEVTQTPSHQVTQMGQEVILRCVPISNHLYFYWYRQILGQKVEFLVSFYNNEISEKSEIFDDQFSVERPDGSNFTLKIRSTKLEDSAMYFCASRGAQGSVDTQYFGPGTRLTVL.

The rearrangement joins TRBV5-1 to TRBJ1-1; D remains ambiguous. The CDR3 is made up of 14 amino acids. Germline values: CDR1 SGHRS, CDR2 YFSETQ. V dropped 4 bases and J dropped 1 base, with 11 bases sitting between them. CDR3 bases: TGCGCCAGCAGCCTCACGACACAGAACACTGAAGCTTTCTTT. Residues: CASSLTTQNTEAFF.

The rearrangement joins TRBV3-1 (or the pseudogene TRBV3-2) to TRBJ2-2; a possible D gene is TRBD2 (6 bases). The CDR3 consists of 14 residues. V was shortened by 4 bases and J by 7 bases, with 13 bases between the two germline ends. In germline, CDR1 is LGHDT, CDR2 YNNKEL (reference sequence). This chain's CDR3 is CASSRTTSGGELFF. Here the CDR3 DNA reads TGTGCCAGCAGCCGGACTACTTCAGGCGGGGAGCTGTTTTTT.

This clone occurred once. The J gene is TRBJ2-7, the V gene TRBV28, with a possible D match to TRBD1 (5 bases). V was clipped by 5 bases and J by 0 bases, with 14 bases between them. The CDR3 totals 15 residues. Germline V gene sequence: CDR1 MDHEN, CDR2 SYDVKM. The CDR3 is CASSLHRSLSYEQYF. The CDR3 DNA sequence: TGTGCCAGCAGTCTCCACAGGAGCCTCTCCTACGAGCAGTACTTC.

This chain joins TRBV18 and TRBJ2-6; tentative D call: TRBD1 (5 bases). There are 17 residues in the CDR3. Looked up from germline, CDR1 is KGHSH and CDR2 is LQKENI. Trimming pared 1 base from V and 0 bases from J, leaving 10 bases between. CDR3 residues: CASSPQRGHSGANVLTF. CDR3 bases: TGTGCCAGCTCACCACAGCGAGGACACTCTGGGGCCAACGTCCTGACTTTC.